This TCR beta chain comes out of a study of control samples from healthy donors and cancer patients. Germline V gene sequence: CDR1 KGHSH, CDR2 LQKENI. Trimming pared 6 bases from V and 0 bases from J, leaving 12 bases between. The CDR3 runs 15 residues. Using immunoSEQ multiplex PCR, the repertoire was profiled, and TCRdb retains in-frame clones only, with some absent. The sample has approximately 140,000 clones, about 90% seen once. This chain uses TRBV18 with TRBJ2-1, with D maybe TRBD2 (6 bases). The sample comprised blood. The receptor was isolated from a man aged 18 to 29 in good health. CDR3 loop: CASSYVGGSYNEQFF. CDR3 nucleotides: TGTGCCAGCTCCTACGTGGGGGGCTCCTACAATGAGCAGTTCTTC.